These T cell receptor beta chains were read from a single sample in a study of T-cell memory formation after mild COVID-19. TCRdb itself ran the 5' RACE reads through MiXCR, one entry per CDR3 protein. This repertoire shows approximately 490,000 distinct CDR3 sequences, about 20% found once; its top ten account for approximately 13%. The specimen was PBMCs or a T cell subset sorted from them (not recorded which). The receptors shown here come from an adult woman who had mild COVID-19 (a few samples of this study predate the infection). Cell type and time point are not known. CDR3s include the opening cysteine and the closing phenylalanine or tryptophan. Each record gives: J gene, V gene, D gene, clone size, CDR3 protein, CDR3 DNA. The D gene is left open where the match is weak. Clone size, where shown, is once, few, many, or a class for clones that have expanded.

j_call: TRBJ1-2; v_call: TRBV6-4; d_call: TRBD1; clone_size: -; cdr3_aa: CASSDSRTGGDGYTF; cdr3_nt: TGTGCCAGCAGTGACTCGAGGACAGGGGGCGATGGCTACACCTTC
j_call: TRBJ2-3; v_call: TRBV12-3/TRBV12-4; d_call: TRBD2; clone_size: many; cdr3_aa: CASSPGGDLDTQYF; cdr3_nt: TGTGCCAGCTCACCGGGAGGAGACCTAGATACGCAGTATTTT
j_call: TRBJ2-7; v_call: TRBV25-1; d_call: TRBD1; clone_size: -; cdr3_aa: CASRAPAGTGYEQYF; cdr3_nt: TGTGCCAGCAGGGCCCCCGCCGGGACAGGCTACGAGCAGTACTTC
j_call: TRBJ2-1; v_call: TRBV5-1; d_call: TRBD2; clone_size: few; cdr3_aa: CASSLGLAGGLENEQFF; cdr3_nt: TGCGCCAGCAGCTTGGGGCTAGCGGGGGGGCTGGAGAATGAGCAGTTCTTC
j_call: TRBJ2-5; v_call: TRBV24-1; d_call: -; clone_size: -; cdr3_aa: CATSEDTGETQYF; cdr3_nt: TGTGCCACCAGTGAGGATACCGGAGAGACCCAGTACTTC
j_call: TRBJ2-5; v_call: TRBV4-3; d_call: -; clone_size: few; cdr3_aa: CASSQDRRVGSETQYF; cdr3_nt: TGCGCCAGCAGCCAAGACCGTAGGGTTGGTTCCGAGACCCAGTACTTC
j_call: TRBJ2-3; v_call: TRBV4-3; d_call: TRBD2; clone_size: few; cdr3_aa: CASSQDHGLAGGWDTQYF; cdr3_nt: TGCGCCAGCAGCCAAGATCACGGGCTAGCGGGAGGATGGGATACGCAGTATTTT
j_call: TRBJ2-1; v_call: TRBV7-2; d_call: TRBD2; clone_size: -; cdr3_aa: CASSLEGSGSGEQFF; cdr3_nt: TGTGCCAGCAGCTTAGAAGGTAGCGGGAGTGGGGAGCAGTTCTTC
j_call: TRBJ2-3; v_call: TRBV5-6; d_call: TRBD2; clone_size: few; cdr3_aa: CASSLGSGREYF; cdr3_nt: TGTGCCAGCAGCTTGGGGAGCGGGAGGGAGTATTTT
j_call: TRBJ1-4; v_call: TRBV9; d_call: -; clone_size: few; cdr3_aa: CASSAREINEKLFF; cdr3_nt: TGTGCCAGCAGCGCCCGGGAAATTAATGAAAAACTGTTTTTT
j_call: TRBJ2-1; v_call: TRBV2; d_call: TRBD2; clone_size: few; cdr3_aa: CASSERWWEGRNEQFF; cdr3_nt: TGTGCCAGCAGTGAAAGGTGGTGGGAGGGCCGCAATGAGCAGTTCTTC
j_call: TRBJ1-2; v_call: TRBV5-1; d_call: -; clone_size: few; cdr3_aa: CASSLAAGGGYTF; cdr3_nt: TGCGCCAGCAGCTTGGCGGCGGGTGGAGGCTACACCTTC
j_call: TRBJ1-5; v_call: TRBV19; d_call: TRBD1; clone_size: -; cdr3_aa: CASSVSQGARQPQHF; cdr3_nt: TGTGCCAGTAGTGTTTCACAGGGGGCGCGTCAGCCCCAGCATTTT
j_call: TRBJ2-1; v_call: TRBV11-3; d_call: -; clone_size: -; cdr3_aa: CARSLLNEQFF; cdr3_nt: TGTGCCAGGAGCCTACTCAATGAGCAGTTCTTC
j_call: TRBJ1-2; v_call: TRBV7-6; d_call: -; clone_size: -; cdr3_aa: CASSKGLGAGYTF; cdr3_nt: TGTGCCAGCAGCAAGGGGCTAGGGGCGGGCTACACCTTC
j_call: TRBJ2-3; v_call: TRBV5-1; d_call: TRBD2; clone_size: few; cdr3_aa: CASLPGGARTDTQYF; cdr3_nt: TGCGCCAGCCTGCCCGGGGGGGCTCGAACAGATACGCAGTATTTT